The sequence of this T cell receptor beta chain was determined in a study of OX40 agonist ivuxolimab in advanced cancers. Study-wide context: Patients got intravenous ivuxolimab at 0.01 to 10 mg/kg every 2 weeks. Therapy given before enrollment (anti-PD-1, anti-PD-L1 or anti-CTLA-4) was allowed, and around 44% had some. Study-wide results and limits: The antigens recognized by the expanded peripheral T cells, that is their antigen specificity, were not determined.

The method was immunoSEQ multiplex PCR; TCRdb's version includes in-frame clones alone and lacks a portion of them. The sample carries 15,000 to 20,000 clones, roughly 91% recorded once. Trimming pared 8 bases from V and 5 bases from J, leaving 16 bases between. The CDR3 consists of 13 residues. Germline-derived CDR1 and CDR2 are GTSNPN and SVGIG (reference sequence). Concerning this clone itself: The antigen is not known.

J is TRBJ1-5 and V is TRBV30; D is ambiguous. Here the sequenced sample was CD4+ or CD8+ T cells sorted from blood, taken in a trial of the OX40 agonist ivuxolimab. This receptor was obtained from an adult with an advanced solid tumor such as melanoma, head and neck, liver or kidney cancer. In DNA form, the CDR3 reads TGTGCCGTGGACGGCTCCCCCGATCAGCCCCAGCATTTT. This sequence encodes CAVDGSPDQPQHF.